Detailed here is one T cell receptor (beta chain). This clone's antigen is unknown. Base qualities are missing; no much larger clone stands one base away. The data belong to a study of blood T cell repertoires in COVID-19 (TCRdb year 2020). Regarding the complete study: The collaborator samples originated in the United States, Italy and Spain and spanned the acute and convalescent phases of COVID-19. The samples were drawn from the first 160 participants of the ongoing ImmuneRACE study and from about 1,200 subjects provided by 6 global collaborators. The dataset comprised deeply sampled blood TCRbeta repertoires from subjects exposed to, actively infected with, or recovered from COVID-19. Where available, HLA class I and class II types were obtained from metadata supplied by the sample provider rather than from assay-based typing. The repertoires were released in a freely available public database intended as a resource for research on the immune response to SARS-CoV-2. The material from the prospective study consisted of cDNA or gDNA derived from T cells, B-cell-depleted T cells, or PBMCs. A de-identified subject ID, COVID-19 status, age in years and sex were almost always included in the sample metadata. Results and caveats for the whole study, not just this receptor: The amount of clinical and demographic metadata varied by source and participant and was provided uncurated.

The immunoSEQ Assay, a bias-controlled multiplex PCR, was used to amplify TCRbeta CDR3 regions from genomic DNA. The paper's data handling went like this. The number of nucleated cells in each sample was estimated from the amplification of reference gene primers within the assay. To quantify the absolute abundance of each unique TCRbeta CDR3 rearrangement, sequence reads were collapsed and filtered. For each sample, productive Simpson clonality was calculated as the square root of Simpson's diversity index across productive rearrangements. Held by TCRdb, this immuneACCESS table contains in-frame sequences only and omits some clones. Under half of the omission traces to an unresolved V gene where checked; the cause of the rest is unknown. For V, J and clone size, that table is used; D and trimming come from the DNA. Within this sample are 130,000 or so clones, with 80% to 90% of them counted one time only. The top ten hold 5.5% to 6% of the sample.

V is trimmed back by 3 bases and J by 9 bases, and the junction contains 5 bases that no gene match accounts for. The CDR3, from cysteine to phenylalanine, totals 12 residues. This entry keeps only the CDR3 DNA: 36 bases, framed from base 1. The germline V gene yields SGDLS for CDR1 and YYNGEE for CDR2. Each collaborating institution followed its own protocols to collect whole blood in K2EDTA tubes. Collaborator samples were shipped for TCRbeta analysis as frozen whole blood, isolated PBMCs, or DNA extracted from either sample type. This TCR was sampled from an elderly man with active or convalescent COVID-19. Sequenced: peripheral blood. The chain is assembled from TRBV9 and TRBJ2-7, and 8 junctional nucleotides match TRBD1. The CDR3 has the sequence CASSGQGAAQYF. The nucleotide sequence is given as TGTGCCAGCAGCGGCCAGGGGGCTGCGCAGTACTTC.